This is a list of T cell receptor beta chains from one sample in a study of T cells of healthy individuals. TCRdb ran MiXCR on the 5' RACE reads and lists one entry per CDR3 protein. The sample carries 40,000 to 65,000 distinct CDR3 sequences, roughly 14% recorded once. These receptors came from a human donor in good health. Each CDR3 is given with its conserved first and last residue.

TRBV30 CAWSSLAGGLSGQFF
TRBV7-9 CASSPDTATNEKLFF
TRBV29-1 CSVREGDGYTF
TRBV4-1 CASSHPAGSTDTQYF
TRBV7-2 CASSFKGGGEQFF
TRBV5-8 CASSESGVSTEAFF
TRBV4-1 CASSQAGWGEAFF
TRBV4-3 CASSQSLFRTDTQYF
TRBV6-2/TRBV6-3 CASTFTRAGETQYF
TRBV4-1 CASSQLGLGFYEQYF
TRBV12-3/TRBV12-4 CASSLTGYEQYF
TRBV10-3 CAISEGRLLDGYTF
TRBV12-3/TRBV12-4 CASSFAGGGEQYF
TRBV20-1 CSARNGDFDQPQHF
TRBV10-3 CAISVGVGETQYF
TRBV7-3 CATSSGVAGELFF
TRBV10-3 CAIGTRDTGELFF
TRBV7-2 CASSLAGGERADTQYF
TRBV5-5 CASSPRAYNEQFF
TRBV20-1 CSANNIGLAGATSTDTQYF
TRBV29-1 CSVEGGLAGSTDTQYF
TRBV7-8 CASSVMTGGGEQYF
TRBV6-5 CASSMREVYGYTF
TRBV27 CASSPQGPRQPQHF
TRBV19 CASKYRTLGSYGYTF
TRBV7-2 CASNPTGGTEAFF
TRBV29-1 CSVGDRAMETQYF
TRBV27 CASSEGLGFYNEQFF
TRBV6-6 CAPERGAGNWNEQFF
TRBV30 CAWSVRQLPNYGYTF
TRBV30 CAWRDRGLSSYNSPLHF
TRBV19 CASSLGQGAILQPQHF
TRBV7-9 CASSSRREAEAFF